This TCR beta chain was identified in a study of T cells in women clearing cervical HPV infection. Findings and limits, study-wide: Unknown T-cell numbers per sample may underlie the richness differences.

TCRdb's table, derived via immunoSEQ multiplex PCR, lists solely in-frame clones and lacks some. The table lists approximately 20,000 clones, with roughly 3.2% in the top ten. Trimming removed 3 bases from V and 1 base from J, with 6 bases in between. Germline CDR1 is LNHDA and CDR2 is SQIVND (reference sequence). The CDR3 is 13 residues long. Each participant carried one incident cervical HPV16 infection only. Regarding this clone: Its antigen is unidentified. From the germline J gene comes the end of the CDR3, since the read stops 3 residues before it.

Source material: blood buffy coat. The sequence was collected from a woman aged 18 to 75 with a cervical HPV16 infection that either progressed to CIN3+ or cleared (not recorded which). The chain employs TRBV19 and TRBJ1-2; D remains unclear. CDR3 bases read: TGTGCCAGTAGTATCCAGATTAACTATGGC. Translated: CASSIQINYG. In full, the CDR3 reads CASSIQINYGYTF.